A single T cell receptor beta chain is shown here with its context. The antigen is not known. Regarding time point: new active TB diagnosis, blood taken before or within 7 days of starting treatment. Active tuberculosis patients were new diagnoses, HIV-seronegative, South African, and aged 18 years or older. The data were produced by immunoSEQ multiplex PCR, yet TCRdb's version contains in-frame clones alone and is incomplete. The sample has some 40,000 clones; approximately 93% are singletons. The source of the sample is a study of T cells in tuberculosis. The germline V gene encodes CDR1 MNHEY and CDR2 SVGAGI. The CDR3 runs to 14 residues. The ends were cut back, 8 bases at V and 1 base at J, with 11 bases in the middle. Findings of the study overall: Samples were chosen by availability of cryopreserved specimens. GMM-specific TCRs were nearer to active tuberculosis alpha repertoires, suggesting expansion.

The chain joins TRBV6-5 to TRBJ2-2, with D perhaps matching TRBD1 (6 bases). Specimen: PBMCs, collected at tuberculosis diagnosis. The receptor comes from an adult with tuberculosis. The CDR3 DNA follows: TGTGCCAGCGGCCCGGGACAGAACACCGGGGAGCTGTTTTTT. Residues: CASGPGQNTGELFF.